The 6 T cell receptor beta chains below all came from one sample that was sequenced in a study of CD8 T cells in Susac syndrome. Random hexamers were used to reverse transcribe an amount of about 0.45 to 1 ug RNA. MiXCR was run by TCRdb on the immunoSEQ multiplex PCR reads, yielding one entry per CDR3 protein. The table shows roughly 86,000 distinct CDR3 sequences, with 95% to 96% occurring only once. The sequenced sample was CD8+ T cells from PBMCs. Receptors were obtained from a human donor with Susac syndrome.

CDR3 sequence: CASSVGQITPGETQYF. CDR3 DNA: TGTGCCAGCAGCGTAGGGCAAATAACCCCGGGGGAGACCCAGTACTTC. The chain is built from TRBV9 and TRBJ2-5; the D gene is possibly TRBD2 (5 bases). V was trimmed by 0 bases and J by 5 bases, leaving 17 bases between them. In germline, CDR1 is SGDLS, CDR2 YYNGEE. The CDR3 length is 16 residues.

V usage is TRBV7-9 and J usage is TRBJ1-2; D might be TRBD1 (5 bases). Germline CDR1 SEHNR, CDR2 FQNEAQ (reference sequence). The ends were cut back, 1 base at V and 9 bases at J, with 15 bases in the middle. This CDR3 region has 14 residues. The DNA for the CDR3 is TGTGCCAGCAGCTTAGGCGGGACGGGGATAAGCTACACCTTC. It codes for CASSLGGTGISYTF.

The count of this clonotype is one. The CDR3 coding sequence is TGCAGTGGCACGGCGGATAGCGGGCCCGTGAAGTATTTT. Residues: CSGTADSGPVKYF. J is TRBJ2-3 and V is TRBV20-1, with TRBD2 identical over 7 bases. The length of the CDR3 is 13 residues. After removal of 7 bases from V and 13 bases from J, the junction contained 17 bases not matched to a gene. The V gene's germline CDR1 is DFQATT and CDR2 SNEGSKA (reference sequence).

The rearrangement links TRBV12-3 or TRBV12-4 to TRBJ1-2; D remains unclear. The CDR3 contains 9 residues. Between the trimmed V and J ends, which lost 5 bases and 13 bases, there was a span of 8 bases. CDR3 residues: CASSPPTTF. The CDR3 DNA sequence: TGTGCCAGCAGTCCCCCCACCACCTTC.

V gene TRBV12-3 or TRBV12-4 combines with J gene TRBJ2-5; 7 nucleotides match TRBD2. With V trimmed by 7 bases and J by 5 bases, 7 bases remained unmatched. The CDR3 spans 13 residues. The CDR3, as DNA: TGTGCCAGCACCGGACTAGATTTGGAGACCCAGTACTTC. Translating gives CASTGLDLETQYF.

The chain recombines TRBV7-2 with TRBJ1-2; tentatively, D is TRBD1 (5 bases). The CDR3 runs to 12 residues. The germline V and J ends were trimmed by 4 bases and 7 bases, with 10 bases remaining between them. The germline V gene has CDR1 SGHTA and CDR2 FQGNSA. CDR3: CASSYQGTGYTF. The CDR3 bases are TGTGCCAGCAGCTACCAGGGAACTGGCTACACCTTC.